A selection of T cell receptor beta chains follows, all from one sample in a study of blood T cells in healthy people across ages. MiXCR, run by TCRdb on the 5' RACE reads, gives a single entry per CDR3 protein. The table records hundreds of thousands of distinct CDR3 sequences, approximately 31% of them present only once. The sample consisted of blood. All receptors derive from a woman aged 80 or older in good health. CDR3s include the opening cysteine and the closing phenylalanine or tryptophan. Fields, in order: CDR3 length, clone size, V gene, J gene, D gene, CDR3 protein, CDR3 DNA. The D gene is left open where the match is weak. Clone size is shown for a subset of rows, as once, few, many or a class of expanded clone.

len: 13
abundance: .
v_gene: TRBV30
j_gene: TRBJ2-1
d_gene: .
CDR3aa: CAWIPTGVDEQFF
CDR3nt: TGTGCCTGGATACCCACAGGAGTGGATGAGCAGTTCTTC

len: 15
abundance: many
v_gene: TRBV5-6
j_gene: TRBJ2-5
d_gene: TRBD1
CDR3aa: CASSDTGTGVETQYF
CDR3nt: TGTGCCAGCAGCGATACTGGGACAGGGGTCGAGACCCAGTACTTC

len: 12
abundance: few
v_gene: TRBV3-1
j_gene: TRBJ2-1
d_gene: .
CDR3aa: CASSHSENEQFF
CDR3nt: TGTGCCAGCAGCCATTCAGAAAATGAGCAGTTCTTC

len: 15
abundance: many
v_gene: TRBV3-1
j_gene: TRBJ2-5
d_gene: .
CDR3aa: CASSQDPGQQETQYF
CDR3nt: TGTGCCAGCAGCCAAGATCCGGGGCAGCAGGAGACCCAGTACTTC

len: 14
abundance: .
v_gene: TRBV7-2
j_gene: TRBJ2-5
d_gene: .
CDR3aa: CASSPFTMHDKQYF
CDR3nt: TGTGCCAGCAGCCCATTCACAATGCACGACAAGCAGTACTTC

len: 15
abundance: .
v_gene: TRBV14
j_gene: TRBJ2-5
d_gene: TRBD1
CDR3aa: CASSQTGGLQETQYF
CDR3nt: TGTGCCAGCAGCCAAACAGGGGGTCTCCAAGAGACCCAGTACTTC

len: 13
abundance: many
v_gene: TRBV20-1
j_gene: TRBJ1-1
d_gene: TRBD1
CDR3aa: CSARTGGYTEAFF
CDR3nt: TGCAGTGCTAGGACAGGGGGGTACACTGAAGCTTTCTTT

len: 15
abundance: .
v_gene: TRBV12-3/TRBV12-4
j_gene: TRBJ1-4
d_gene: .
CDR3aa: CASSLRLRGSEKLFF
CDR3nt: TGTGCCAGCAGTCTCCGCCTCCGGGGTTCTGAAAAACTGTTTTTT

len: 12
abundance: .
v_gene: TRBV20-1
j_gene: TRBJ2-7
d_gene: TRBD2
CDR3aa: CSAIAGAYEQYF
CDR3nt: TGCAGTGCTATAGCGGGGGCCTACGAGCAGTACTTC

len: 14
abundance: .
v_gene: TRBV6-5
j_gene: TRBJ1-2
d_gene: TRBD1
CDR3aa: CASSHKADRETYTF
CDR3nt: TGTGCCAGCAGCCACAAAGCGGACAGGGAGACCTACACCTTC

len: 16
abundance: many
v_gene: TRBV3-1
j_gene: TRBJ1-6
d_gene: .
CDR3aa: CASSRAIQARHSPLHF
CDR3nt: TGTGCCAGCAGCCGAGCAATCCAGGCCAGGCATTCACCCCTCCACTTT

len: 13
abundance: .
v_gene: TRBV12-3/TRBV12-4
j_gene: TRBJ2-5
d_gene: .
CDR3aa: CASSLTGDETQYF
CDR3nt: TGTGCCAGCAGTTTAACGGGAGATGAGACCCAGTACTTC

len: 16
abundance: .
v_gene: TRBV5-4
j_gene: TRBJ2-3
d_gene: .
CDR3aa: CASSFGGRTTGDTQYF
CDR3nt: TGTGCCAGCAGCTTTGGGGGGAGAACAACAGGGGATACGCAGTATTTT

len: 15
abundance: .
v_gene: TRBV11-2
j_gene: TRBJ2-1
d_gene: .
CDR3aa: CASSSREDVYNEQFF
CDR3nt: TGTGCCAGCAGCTCACGGGAAGACGTTTACAATGAGCAGTTCTTC

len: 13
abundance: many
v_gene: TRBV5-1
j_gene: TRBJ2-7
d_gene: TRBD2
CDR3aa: CASRNLAAYEQYF
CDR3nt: TGCGCCAGCAGGAACCTAGCGGCCTACGAGCAGTACTTC

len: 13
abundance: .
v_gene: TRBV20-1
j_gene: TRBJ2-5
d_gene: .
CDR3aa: CSARAAHPETQYF
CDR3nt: TGCAGTGCTAGAGCGGCCCACCCTGAGACCCAGTACTTC

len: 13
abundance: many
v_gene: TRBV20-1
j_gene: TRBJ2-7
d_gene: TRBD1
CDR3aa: CSASDRGHREQYF
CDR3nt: TGCAGTGCTAGCGACAGGGGGCATCGGGAGCAGTACTTC

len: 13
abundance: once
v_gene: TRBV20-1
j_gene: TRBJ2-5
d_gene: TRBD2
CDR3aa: CSARCIAGGEQYF
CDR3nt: TGCAGTGCTAGGTGTATAGCGGGGGGTGAGCAGTACTTC

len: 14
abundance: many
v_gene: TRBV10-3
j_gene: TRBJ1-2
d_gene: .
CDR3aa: CAISDRINNYGYTF
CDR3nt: TGTGCCATCAGTGACAGGATTAATAACTATGGCTACACCTTC

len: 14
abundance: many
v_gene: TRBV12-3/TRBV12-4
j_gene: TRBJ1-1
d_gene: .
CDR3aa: CASSSGDMNTEAFF
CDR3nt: TGTGCCAGCAGTTCGGGCGACATGAACACTGAAGCTTTCTTT

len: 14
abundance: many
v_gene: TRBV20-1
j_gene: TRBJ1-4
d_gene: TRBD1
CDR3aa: CSARRTGWGEKLFF
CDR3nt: TGCAGTGCCCGACGGACAGGGTGGGGTGAAAAACTGTTTTTT

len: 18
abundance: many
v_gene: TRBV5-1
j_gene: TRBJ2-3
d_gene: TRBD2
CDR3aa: CASSPGRRAGGAGDTQYF
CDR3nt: TGCGCCAGCAGCCCGGGCCGTCGAGCGGGGGGAGCGGGAGATACGCAGTATTTT

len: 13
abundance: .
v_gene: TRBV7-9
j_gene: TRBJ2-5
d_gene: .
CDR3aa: CASTSWRSGAQYF
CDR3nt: TGTGCCAGCACCTCGTGGAGGTCGGGGGCCCAGTACTTC

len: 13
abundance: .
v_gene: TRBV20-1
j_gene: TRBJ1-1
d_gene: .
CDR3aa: CSARGAGRTEAFF
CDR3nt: TGCAGTGCTAGAGGGGCAGGGCGGACTGAAGCTTTCTTT

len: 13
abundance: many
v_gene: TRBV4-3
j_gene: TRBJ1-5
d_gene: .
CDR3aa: CASSRDINQPQHF
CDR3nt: TGCGCCAGCAGTCGGGACATAAATCAGCCCCAGCATTTT

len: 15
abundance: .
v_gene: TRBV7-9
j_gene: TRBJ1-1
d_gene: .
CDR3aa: CASSLGFRVNTEAFF
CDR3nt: TGTGCCAGCAGCTTAGGTTTCCGTGTGAACACTGAAGCTTTCTTT

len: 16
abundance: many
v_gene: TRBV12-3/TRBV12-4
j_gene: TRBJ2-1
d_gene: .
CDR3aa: CASSTRRLQTDNEQFF
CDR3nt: TGTGCCAGCAGTACCCGACGATTGCAAACCGACAATGAGCAGTTCTTC

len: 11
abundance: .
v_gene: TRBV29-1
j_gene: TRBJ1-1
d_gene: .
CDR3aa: CSGRMGTEAFF
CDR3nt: TGCAGCGGTCGGATGGGAACTGAAGCTTTCTTT

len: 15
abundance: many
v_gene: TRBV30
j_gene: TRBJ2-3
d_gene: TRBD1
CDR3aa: CAWSKGQGNTDTQYF
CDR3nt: TGTGCCTGGAGTAAGGGACAGGGAAACACAGATACGCAGTATTTT

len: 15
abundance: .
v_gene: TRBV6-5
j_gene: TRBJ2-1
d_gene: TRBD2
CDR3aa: CASSYGLAGGYEQFF
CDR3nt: TGTGCCAGCAGTTATGGTCTAGCGGGAGGTTATGAGCAGTTCTTC

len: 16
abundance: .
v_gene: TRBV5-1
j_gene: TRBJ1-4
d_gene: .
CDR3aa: CASSLGQPATNEKLFF
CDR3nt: TGCGCCAGCAGCTTGGGACAGCCGGCAACTAATGAAAAACTGTTTTTT

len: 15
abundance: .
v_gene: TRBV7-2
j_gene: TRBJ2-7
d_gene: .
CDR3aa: CASSLVIQGGYEQYF
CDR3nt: TGTGCCAGCAGCTTAGTGATTCAGGGGGGCTACGAGCAGTACTTC

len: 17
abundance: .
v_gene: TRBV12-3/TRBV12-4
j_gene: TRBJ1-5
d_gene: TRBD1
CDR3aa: CASSPWTGGNSNQPQHF
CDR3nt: TGTGCCAGCAGTCCGTGGACAGGGGGCAACAGTAATCAGCCCCAGCATTTT

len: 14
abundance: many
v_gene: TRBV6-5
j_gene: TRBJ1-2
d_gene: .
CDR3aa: CASSLNREGYGYTF
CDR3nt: TGTGCCAGCAGTTTGAACAGGGAGGGCTATGGCTACACCTTC

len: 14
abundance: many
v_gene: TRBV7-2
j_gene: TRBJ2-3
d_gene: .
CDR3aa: CASSLTGGPDTQYF
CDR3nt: TGTGCCAGCAGCTTAACGGGGGGCCCAGATACGCAGTATTTT

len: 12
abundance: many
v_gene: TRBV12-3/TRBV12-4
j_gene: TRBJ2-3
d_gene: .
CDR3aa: CASSPDMNTQYF
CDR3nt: TGTGCCAGCAGTCCCGACATGAATACGCAGTATTTT

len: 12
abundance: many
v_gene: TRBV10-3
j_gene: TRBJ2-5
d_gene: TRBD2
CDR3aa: CATSGGKETQYF
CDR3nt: TGTGCCACTAGCGGGGGGAAAGAGACCCAGTACTTC

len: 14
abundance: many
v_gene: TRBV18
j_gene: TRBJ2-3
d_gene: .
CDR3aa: CASSPETLTDTQYF
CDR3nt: TGTGCCAGCTCACCAGAGACCCTCACAGATACGCAGTATTTT